The source of this T cell receptor beta chain is a study of CD8 T cells in ankylosing spondylitis. The study, taken as a whole, reports: The study identified a TCR beta motif of roughly eight highly homologous variants that appeared characteristic of ankylosing spondylitis blood. Previously reported in reactive arthritis synovial fluid and blood were some of the motif variants.

This clonotype was observed many times. Its specificity is unknown. V dropped 3 bases and J dropped 8 bases, with 8 bases sitting between them. The CDR3 runs 12 residues. Using its own MiXCR run on the 5' RACE reads, TCRdb lists one record per CDR3 protein. The table has around 130,000 distinct CDR3 sequences, roughly 13% seen once. The TCR comes from a female donor with ankylosing spondylitis or in good health (not recorded which). The J gene is TRBJ2-1, the V gene TRBV12-3 or TRBV12-4; unclear D gene. The source material was blood, either unsorted or a sorted T cell fraction (not recorded which). CDR3 residues: CASSLMTYEQFF. The CDR3 nucleotides are TGTGCCAGCAGTTTGATGACCTATGAGCAGTTCTTC.